The entry that follows covers one TCR beta chain sequence. V lost 0 bases to trimming and J lost 7 bases; unmatched junction nucleotides: 8. The CDR3 runs to 17 residues. Germline V gene lookup returns CDR1 SGHTA and CDR2 FQGNSA. This sample was included in a study of blood T cell repertoires in COVID-19. Study-level information: COVID-19 samples, acute and convalescent, were from the United States, Italy and Spain. The cDNA or gDNA used as material had been derived from T cells, B-cell-depleted T cells, or PBMCs.

In the source study's methods: From reference gene primer amplification, estimates of nucleated cell counts were derived. TCRdb's copy holds only in-frame clones and misses some; the assay was immunoSEQ multiplex PCR. The V and J calls and clone size come from that table; D and trimming were worked out from the DNA. This sample yields about 67,000 clones, of which more than 75% are seen a single time; around 7.9% belongs to the top ten. This chain joins TRBV7-2 and TRBJ1-5; 11 nucleotides align to TRBD1. Sequencing was carried out using peripheral blood. The sequence was collected from a man aged 50 to 60 with active COVID-19. The CDR3 coding sequence is TGTGCCAGCAGCTTAGCCAGAAGGGACAGGGGGGAGCAGCCCCAGCATTTT. Protein: CASSLARRDRGEQPQHF.